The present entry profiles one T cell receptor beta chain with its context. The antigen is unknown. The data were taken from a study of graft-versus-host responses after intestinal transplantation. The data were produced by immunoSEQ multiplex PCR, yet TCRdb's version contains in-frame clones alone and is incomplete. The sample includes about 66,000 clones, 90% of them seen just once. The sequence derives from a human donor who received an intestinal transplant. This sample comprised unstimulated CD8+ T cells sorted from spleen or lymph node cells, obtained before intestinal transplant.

The CDR3 is CASSESVLAGVETQYF. The CDR3 DNA reads TGCGCCAGCAGTGAGTCTGTCCTAGCGGGGGTAGAGACCCAGTACTTC. The genes are TRBV10-1 and TRBJ2-5, with 10 bases that match TRBD2. CDR3 length: 16 amino acids. Germline V CDR1 and CDR2: WNHNN, SYGVQD (reference sequence). V shed 0 bases and J 4 bases; nucleotides not matched to a gene: 5.